The sequence of this T cell receptor beta chain was determined in a study of cytomegalovirus exposure and HLA in healthy donors. Findings of the study overall: Relative to the approximately 670-donor mean, N-insertions were reportedly fewer in an Asian-associated ancestry cluster in a later analysis. Later analysis demonstrated an association between a missense DCLRE1C variant and TCR beta V- and J-gene trimming.

PCR involved 60 Vbeta and 13 Jbeta primers. Repertoires were generated with immunoSEQ multiplex PCR, while TCRdb's copy carries only in-frame clones and drops some. Of 100,000 to 150,000 clones listed, approximately 75% are singletons. The CDR3 length is 15 residues. Germline V lookup: CDR1 MNHNS, CDR2 SASEGT. V lost 3 bases and J lost 6, with 14 bases in between. About this clone itself: Its target is not known.

Source material: PBMCs. V and J are TRBV6-1 and TRBJ1-4; TRBD1 is a possible D gene (6 bases). The receptor's source is a man under 40 in good health and CMV-seronegative. The CDR3 loop reads CASSDRARTDEKLFF. CDR3 bases: TGTGCCAGCAGTGACAGGGCCAGGACAGATGAAAAACTGTTTTTT.